These 21 T cell receptor beta chains share one sample of origin, sequenced in a study of blood T cell repertoires in COVID-19. The protocol was immunoSEQ multiplex PCR, while the TCRdb copy is restricted to in-frame clones and leaves out a portion. Altogether some 180,000 clones are present, less than 85% being singletons, with the ten largest covering 4% to 6.5%. The sample was PBMCs or T cells enriched from blood (not recorded which). These receptors originate from a woman aged 55-75 years with acute COVID-19.

This clone was recorded a few times. The CDR3, as DNA: TGTGCCAGCAGCCAATCCTGGGGAGGGATAGGCAATCAGCCCCAGCATTTT. It encodes CASSQSWGGIGNQPQHF. This chain links TRBV3-1 (or the pseudogene TRBV3-2) with TRBJ1-5; D is unclear. V was trimmed by 2 bases and J by 2 bases, leaving 16 bases between them. In germline, CDR1 is LGHDT, CDR2 YNNKEL (reference sequence). The CDR3 contains 17 residues.

J is TRBJ1-3 and V is TRBV7-9, with D perhaps TRBD1 (5 bases). The CDR3 has 17 amino acids. Germline CDR1 and CDR2: SEHNR and FQNEAQ (reference sequence). V gave up 5 bases and J gave up 4 bases, with 21 bases separating them. CDR3 nucleotides: TGTGCCAGCAGCCCCTCGCCAGGGAACATTGCCGGAAACACCATATATTTT. This codes for CASSPSPGNIAGNTIYF. Drawing the rest from reference TRBV7-9 and TRBJ1-3, the complete variable domain is DTGVSQNPRHKITKRGQNVTFRCDPISEHNRLYWYRQTLGQGPEFLTYFQNEAQLEKSRLLSDRFSAERPKGSFSTLEIQRTEQGDSAMYLCASSPSPGNIAGNTIYFGEGSWLTVV.

The chain employs TRBV6-5 and TRBJ2-7; 8 nucleotides agree with TRBD2. Germline loops: CDR1 MNHEY, CDR2 SVGAGI. J gave up 4 bases and V 7 bases, and 12 bases lay outside the gene matches. The length of the CDR3 is 15 residues. Here the CDR3 reads CASTPIPRGAYEQYV. CDR3 nucleotides: TGTGCCAGCACCCCAATCCCGCGGGGGGCGTACGAGCAGTACGTC.

The chain is built from TRBV4-3 and TRBJ2-2; D is perhaps TRBD1 (5 bases). The CDR3 runs to 15 residues. Germline V lookup: CDR1 LGHNA, CDR2 YSLEER. V lost 3 bases and J 3 bases, leaving 11 bases between the germline ends. CDR3 bases: TGCGCCAGCAGCCACCCTCTAGGGGACACCGGGGAGCTGTTTTTT. Protein product: CASSHPLGDTGELFF.

This clone was seen only once. This rearrangement joins TRBV24-1 to TRBJ2-2; 13 bases agree with TRBD2. The junction had 6 bases not matched to a gene; V was cut back by 0 bases and J by 6 bases. Germline CDR1 is KGHDR and CDR2 is SFDVKD. The CDR3 consists of 18 residues. The CDR3 loop is CATSDLPGTSGVPGELFF. Here the CDR3 DNA reads TGTGCCACCAGTGATTTGCCCGGGACTAGCGGGGTTCCCGGGGAGCTGTTTTTT.

This sequence joins TRBV28 and TRBJ2-7, with D uncertain. This CDR3 spans 12 amino acids. Per germline, CDR1 MDHEN and CDR2 SYDVKM. V was clipped by 8 bases and J by 2 bases, with 10 bases between them. This CDR3 reads CASQTSTYEQYV. In nucleotides, the CDR3 is TGTGCCAGCCAGACATCCACCTACGAGCAGTACGTC.

The chain is built from TRBV3-1 (or the pseudogene TRBV3-2) and TRBJ2-3; D is undetermined. This CDR3 has 12 amino acids. The germline CDR1 and CDR2 sequences are LGHDT and YNNKEL (reference sequence). Between the trimmed V and J ends, which lost 0 bases and 4 bases, there was a span of 2 bases. CDR3 bases: TGTGCCAGCAGCCAAGACTCAGATACGCAGTATTTT. Protein product: CASSQDSDTQYF.

The rearrangement joins TRBV30 to TRBJ1-6, with 9 positions matching TRBD1. After removal of 0 bases from V and 0 bases from J, the junction contained 6 bases not matched to a gene. Germline V gene lookup returns CDR1 GTSNPN and CDR2 SVGIG (reference sequence). CDR3 length equals 18 residues. As DNA, the CDR3 is TGTGCCTGGAGTGTACCACAGGGGGCCAGCTCCTATAATTCACCCCTCCACTTT. Translated, it gives CAWSVPQGASSYNSPLHF. Using reference TRBV30 and TRBJ1-6 for the parts outside the CDR3, the full variable domain is SQTIHQWPATLVQPVGSPLSLECTVEGTSNPNLYWYRQAAGRGLQLLFYSVGIGQISSEVPQNLSASRPQDRQFILSSKKLLLSDSGFYLCAWSVPQGASSYNSPLHFGNGTRLTVT.

J is TRBJ1-1 and V is TRBV3-1 (or the pseudogene TRBV3-2); D gene uncertain. CDR1 and CDR2 from the germline V gene are LGHDT and YNNKEL (reference sequence). V was shortened by 3 bases and J by 7 bases, with 9 bases between the two germline ends. The CDR3 contains 12 residues. CDR3 region: CASSQFQFEAFF. The CDR3 DNA sequence: TGTGCCAGCAGCCAGTTTCAGTTTGAAGCTTTCTTT.

The rearrangement uses TRBV6-2 or TRBV6-3 and TRBJ1-2, with TRBD1 matching over 8 bases. Germline V CDR1 and CDR2: MNHEY, SVGEGT. The CDR3 is 14 residues long. V dropped 5 bases and J dropped 4; count of bases not matched to a gene: 6. This CDR3 reads CASSLHGQGYGYTF. The CDR3 DNA sequence: TGTGCCAGCAGTCTCCATGGACAGGGCTATGGCTACACCTTC.

The CDR3, as DNA: TGTGCCACACAAACAGCAGAAAATCAGCCCCAGCATTTT. Amino acids: CATQTAENQPQHF. The rearrangement links TRBV19 to TRBJ1-5, with D unclear. The CDR3 has 13 amino acids. The germline V gene encodes CDR1 LNHDA and CDR2 SQIVND (reference sequence). Trimming stripped 10 bases from V and 4 bases from J, with 14 bases between.

CDR3 in amino acids: CASSPNPSGGSYNSPLHF. CDR3 nucleotides: TGTGCCAGCTCACCCAATCCGAGCGGGGGCTCCTATAATTCACCCCTCCACTTT. This chain joins TRBV18 and TRBJ1-6; possible D gene TRBD1, 5 bases. The CDR3 is 18 residues long. V shed 3 bases and J shed 0 bases, with 15 bases lying between them. CDR1 and CDR2 from the germline V gene are KGHSH and LQKENI.

The J gene is TRBJ1-2, the V gene TRBV25-1; the D gene is possibly TRBD1 (6 bases). This CDR3 spans 14 amino acids. Trimming left V 9 bases short and J 3 bases short, with 17 bases between. From germline, CDR1 is MGHDK and CDR2 SYGVNS. DNA of the CDR3: TGTGCCAGTTATTCTAACAGGGCATACTATGGCTACACCTTC. This codes for CASYSNRAYYGYTF.

V and J are TRBV10-1 and TRBJ2-1; tentative D call: TRBD1 (6 bases). The CDR3 length is 14 residues. Germline V gene data show CDR1 as WNHNN and CDR2 as SYGVQD (reference sequence). With 7 bases removed from V and 6 bases from J, the gap between germline ends came to 16 bases. The CDR3 reads CASTKGHPGNEQFF. Here the CDR3 DNA reads TGCGCCAGCACCAAGGGACACCCAGGCAATGAGCAGTTCTTC.

This rearrangement joins TRBV30 to TRBJ2-6, with a weak D call TRBD1 (5 bases). There are 17 residues in the CDR3. The germline V and J ends were trimmed by 3 bases and 2 bases, with 17 bases remaining between them. Germline CDR1 and CDR2: GTSNPN and SVGIG (reference sequence). This CDR3 is CAWRRGRIQPGANVLTF. CDR3 nucleotide sequence: TGTGCCTGGAGAAGGGGCAGGATCCAACCTGGGGCCAACGTCCTGACTTTC.

This chain uses TRBV19 with TRBJ2-3, with 14 bases matching TRBD2. This CDR3 is built from 18 residues. After removal of 4 bases from V and 0 bases from J, the junction contained 6 bases not matched to a gene. CDR1 is LNHDA, CDR2 SQIVND, per germline (reference sequence). The CDR3 sequence: CASSKGLAGETSTDTQYF. The CDR3 nucleotides read TGTGCCAGTAGTAAGGGACTAGCGGGGGAGACTAGCACAGATACGCAGTATTTT.

V is TRBV28 and J is TRBJ2-2; a weak D match, TRBD1 (6 bases). Trimming stripped 3 bases from V and 0 bases from J, with 20 bases between. The CDR3 length is 19 residues. In germline, CDR1 is MDHEN, CDR2 SYDVKM. CDR3 nucleotides: TGTGCCAGCAGTTTTTTACGGACAGCTACATGGACGAACACCGGGGAGCTGTTTTTT. This encodes CASSFLRTATWTNTGELFF.

This clone was seen a single time. This chain links TRBV6-2 or TRBV6-3 with TRBJ2-6, with a weak D call TRBD2 (5 bases). The CDR3 is 17 amino acids. The germline V gene encodes CDR1 MNHEY and CDR2 SVGEGT. Between the trimmed V and J ends, which lost 5 bases and 2 bases, there was a span of 16 bases. CDR3 region: CASSTLRRDAGANVLTF. The CDR3 DNA reads as TGTGCCAGCAGTACCCTACGCCGGGATGCTGGGGCCAACGTCCTGACTTTC.

The chain employs TRBV19 and TRBJ1-5; 8 positions match TRBD1. This CDR3 has 21 residues. Germline-derived CDR1 and CDR2 are LNHDA and SQIVND (reference sequence). The CDR3 region has the DNA TGTGTAAGATTTTTCCGTCGGGTTCCGGGACAGGCTTCGGGTAGCAATCAGCCCCAGCATTTT. Residues: CVRFFRRVPGQASGSNQPQHF.

This sequence joins TRBV30 and TRBJ1-5; a weak D match, TRBD1 (5 bases). Trimming removed 4 bases from V and 2 bases from J, with 12 bases in between. Germline assignment: CDR1 GTSNPN and CDR2 SVGIG (reference sequence). This CDR3 spans 14 amino acids. CDR3 sequence (DNA): TGTGCCTGGATCCCATCGGGGGGCAATCAGCCCCAGCATTTT. Its protein is CAWIPSGGNQPQHF.

The rearrangement links TRBV18 to TRBJ2-3; D is ambiguous. V was trimmed by 6 bases and J by 5 bases, leaving 12 bases between them. The CDR3 contains 13 residues. Looked up from germline, CDR1 is KGHSH and CDR2 is LQKENI. The CDR3 protein is CASSRFLGDTQYF. The DNA for the CDR3 is TGTGCCAGCTCCAGGTTTCTTGGAGATACGCAGTATTTT.